This passage covers 12 T cell receptor beta chains from one sample sequenced in a study of CD8 T cells in Susac syndrome. It was with random hexamers that roughly 0.45 to 1 ug RNA was reverse transcribed. TCRdb analysed the immunoSEQ multiplex PCR reads with MiXCR anew, one entry per CDR3 protein. This sample carries 75,000 to 95,000 distinct CDR3 sequences, about 94% of them seen once, and the ten largest clones take approximately 0.5%. The sequencing sample was made of CD8+ T cells from PBMCs. The receptors derive from a human donor with Susac syndrome.

The chain has TRBV27 and TRBJ1-2; D perhaps matches TRBD1 (6 bases). Per germline, CDR1 MNHEY and CDR2 SMNVEV (reference sequence). The CDR3 contains 13 residues. The V end lost 4 bases, the J end lost 5 bases, and 11 bases lay between the germline ends. CDR3 coding DNA: TGTGCCAGCAGTTCCGGGACACTTTATGGCTACACCTTC. It is translated as CASSSGTLYGYTF.

The gene calls are TRBV5-6 and TRBJ1-5; TRBD1 might be the D (5 bases). V was clipped by 3 bases and J by 6 bases, with 16 bases between them. Germline CDR1 is SGHDT and CDR2 is YYEEEE. This CDR3 has 15 amino acids. The CDR3 loop is CASSSTRRASQPQHF. CDR3 coding DNA: TGTGCCAGCAGCTCCACCCGCAGGGCAAGTCAGCCCCAGCATTTT.

The CDR3 nucleotides are TGTGCCAGCAGGCAGTTAGGAGGAGGCTCGAACACCGGGGAGCTGTTTTTT. Residues: CASRQLGGGSNTGELFF. The chain links TRBV6-1 to TRBJ2-2; TRBD2 might be the D (5 bases). The germline V and J ends were trimmed by 6 bases and 0 bases, with 17 bases remaining between them. This CDR3 has 17 residues. Germline V gives CDR1 MNHNS, CDR2 SASEGT.

Written as DNA, the CDR3 is TGTGCCAGCAGTTATCGGCAGGGAGGGTCACCCCTCCACTTT. Its protein is CASSYRQGGSPLHF. This chain connects TRBV27 to TRBJ1-6; tentative D call: TRBD1 (5 bases). From germline, CDR1 is MNHEY and CDR2 SMNVEV (reference sequence). CDR3 length: 14 amino acids. The germline V and J ends were trimmed by 4 bases and 10 bases, with 14 bases remaining between them.

The V gene is TRBV5-4, the J gene TRBJ1-3, with a weak D call TRBD1 (5 bases). The CDR3 spans 13 residues. The ends were cut back, 4 bases at V and 3 bases at J, with 8 bases in the middle. The V gene's germline CDR1 is SGHNT and CDR2 YYREEE (reference sequence). In DNA, the CDR3 is TGTGCCAGCAGCCGGGACCGTGGAAACACCATATATTTT. It translates to CASSRDRGNTIYF.

This clonotype appeared a single time. J is TRBJ1-1 and V is TRBV4-1, with D uncertain. Trimming shortened V by 3 bases and J by 1 base, and 9 bases separated the two germline ends. CDR3 size: 14 residues. Germline-derived CDR1 and CDR2 are MGHRA and YSYEKL. CDR3 in amino acids: CASSHFGENTEAFF. The CDR3 coding sequence is TGCGCCAGCAGCCATTTCGGGGAGAACACTGAAGCTTTCTTT.

The chain employs TRBV28 and TRBJ2-1, with D perhaps TRBD1 (6 bases). Trimming shortened V by 1 base and J by 0 bases, and 10 bases separated the two germline ends. CDR3 length: 16 residues. Germline CDR1 MDHEN, CDR2 SYDVKM. The CDR3 sequence: CASSLLGGSSYNEQFF. The CDR3 DNA follows: TGTGCCAGCAGTTTATTAGGGGGAAGCTCCTACAATGAGCAGTTCTTC.

The chain joins TRBV28 to TRBJ1-5; 8 bases are a match to TRBD1. Unmatched junction bases numbered 8, after V lost 5 bases and J lost 5 bases. The CDR3 extends over 15 amino acids. The germline gives CDR1 MDHEN, CDR2 SYDVKM. The CDR3 DNA reads as TGTGCCAGCAGTCCGTCGACAGGGGTTCATCAGCCCCAGCATTTT. This gives the protein CASSPSTGVHQPQHF.

The J gene is TRBJ2-7, the V gene TRBV11-2; 8 nucleotides align to TRBD1. Per the germline V gene, CDR1 is SGHAT and CDR2 is FQNNGV. J was trimmed by 0 bases and V by 5 bases; bases with no gene match: 3. The CDR3 runs 14 residues. CDR3: CASSPGQGSYEQYF. Here the CDR3 DNA reads TGTGCCAGCAGCCCCGGACAGGGCTCCTACGAGCAGTACTTC.

This chain uses TRBV7-6 with TRBJ2-7, with D maybe TRBD1 (6 bases). The germline gives CDR1 SGHVS, CDR2 FNYEAQ. V was clipped by 8 bases and J by 3 bases, with 11 bases between them. The CDR3 totals 12 residues. The CDR3 sequence is CASQGSGYEQYF. CDR3 bases: TGTGCCAGCCAGGGGTCGGGCTACGAGCAGTACTTC. Full variable domain (outside the CDR3, taken from reference TRBV7-6 and TRBJ2-7): GAGVSQSPRYKVTKRGQDVALRCDPISGHVSLYWYRQALGQGPEFLTYFNYEAQQDKSGLPNDRFSAERPEGSISTLTIQRTEQRDSAMYRCASQGSGYEQYFGPGTRLTVT.

The V gene is TRBV6-1, the J gene TRBJ1-5; 10 positions agree with TRBD1. The germline gives CDR1 MNHNS, CDR2 SASEGT. The CDR3 consists of 15 residues. V shed 4 bases and J 6 bases; nucleotides not matched to a gene: 6. CDR3 nucleotides: TGTGCCAGCAGTGGAAGACAGGGGGCTGGTCAGCCCCAGCATTTT. Translating it yields CASSGRQGAGQPQHF.

The rearrangement joins TRBV6-1 to TRBJ2-1, with 9 nucleotides matching TRBD2. In germline, CDR1 is MNHNS, CDR2 SASEGT. The CDR3 has 15 residues. V trimming: 6 bases; J trimming: 3 bases; junction bases outside the gene matches: 6. CDR3 nucleotides: TGTGCCAGCAGCCTAGCGGGAATTTTCTACAATGAGCAGTTCTTC. It translates to CASSLAGIFYNEQFF.